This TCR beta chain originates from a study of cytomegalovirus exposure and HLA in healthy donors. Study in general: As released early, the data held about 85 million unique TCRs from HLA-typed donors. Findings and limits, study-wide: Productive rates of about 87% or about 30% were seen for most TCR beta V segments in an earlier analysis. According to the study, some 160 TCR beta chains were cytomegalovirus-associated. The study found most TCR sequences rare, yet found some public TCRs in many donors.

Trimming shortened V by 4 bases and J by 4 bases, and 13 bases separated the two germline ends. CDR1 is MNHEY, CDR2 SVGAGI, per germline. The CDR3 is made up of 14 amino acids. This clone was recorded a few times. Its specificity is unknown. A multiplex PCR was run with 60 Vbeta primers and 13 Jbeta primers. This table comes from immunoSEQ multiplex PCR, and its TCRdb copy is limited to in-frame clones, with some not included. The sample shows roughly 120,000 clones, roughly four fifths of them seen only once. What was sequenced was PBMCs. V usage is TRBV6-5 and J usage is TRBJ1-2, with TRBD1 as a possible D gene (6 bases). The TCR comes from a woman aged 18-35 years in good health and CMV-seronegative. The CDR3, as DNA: TGTGCCAGCAGTTCGAGGGGGAGCATCTATGGCTACACCTTC. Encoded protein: CASSSRGSIYGYTF.